One and the same sample provided the 19 T cell receptor beta chains below, sequenced in a study of identical twins. TCRdb redid the calling of the 5' RACE reads with MiXCR, one entry per CDR3 protein. Of 200,000 to 300,000 distinct CDR3 sequences detected, 6% to 8% appear once; the ten largest clones hold around 5%. The same sample was also studied in work on yellow fever vaccine responses in identical twins.

The specimen sequenced was CD8+ T cells sorted from blood. The receptor set was obtained from a woman aged 18-35 years in good health.

With respect to this clonotype: Just one base apart from a much larger clone, this may be a read error. The chain uses TRBV12-3 or TRBV12-4 and TRBJ2-3; 7 bases fit TRBD2. This CDR3 has 15 residues. CDR3 sequence (DNA): TGTGCCTGCAGTTTGTACGGGGGGTTCACAGATACGCAGTATTTT. It translates to CACSLYGGFTDTQYF.

The sample holds many counts of this clonotype. The chain recombines TRBV12-3 or TRBV12-4 with TRBJ2-7, with 7 bases aligning to TRBD1. The CDR3 is made up of 12 amino acids. V was clipped by 6 bases and J by 3 bases; unmatched bases: 2. The CDR3 DNA follows: TGTGCCAGCAGGGGGGACAGCTACGAGCAGTACTTC. Translation: CASRGDSYEQYF.

This chain connects TRBV4-2 to TRBJ2-7; 8 bases line up with TRBD2. Trimming removed 2 bases from V and 5 bases from J; junction bases left unmatched: 11. CDR3 length: 16 residues. Germline V lookup: CDR1 LGHNA, CDR2 YNFKEQ. The CDR3 DNA reads TGTGCCAGCAGCCAACCCCTTCGGGAGGGTCAGGACGAGCAGTACTTC. It translates to CASSQPLREGQDEQYF.

This clonotype was detected a few times. The chain carries TRBV28 and TRBJ2-7, with 8 bases lining up with TRBD1. Germline V CDR1 and CDR2: MDHEN, SYDVKM. The V gene end was trimmed by 3 bases and the J gene end by 1 base; junction bases not matched to a gene: 2. CDR3 length: 14 amino acids. The CDR3 loop reads CASSFRQGSYEQYF. In DNA, the CDR3 is TGTGCCAGCAGTTTTAGACAGGGGTCCTACGAGCAGTACTTC.

The chain carries TRBV20-1 and TRBJ2-1, with TRBD2 identical over 8 bases. V shed 3 bases and J 4 bases; nucleotides not matched to a gene: 8. Germline V lookup: CDR1 DFQATT, CDR2 SNEGSKA (reference sequence). The CDR3 spans 15 residues. In DNA, the CDR3 is TGCAGTGCTAGTCCCCGGGGACTAGAATACAATGAGCAGTTCTTC. Its protein product is CSASPRGLEYNEQFF.

This clonotype was seen a handful of times. The V call is TRBV13, the J call TRBJ2-1, with 8 positions matching TRBD2. The V and J ends lost 0 bases and 5 bases, in that order; junction bases with no gene match: 3. Per the germline V gene, CDR1 is PRHDT and CDR2 is FYEKMQ (reference sequence). This CDR3 has 15 amino acids. DNA of the CDR3: TGTGCCAGCAGCTTAGGGACTAGCGTAGACAATGAGCAGTTCTTC. Translation: CASSLGTSVDNEQFF.

The chain employs TRBV7-9 and TRBJ2-1, with 9 positions matching TRBD2. This CDR3 contains 16 residues. CDR1 is SEHNR, CDR2 FQNEAQ, per germline (reference sequence). With V trimmed by 3 bases and J by 7 bases, 10 bases remained unmatched. The CDR3 bases are TGTGCCAGCAGCTTTATAGCGGGAGTGGTCGGGAATGAGCAGTTCTTC. Its translation is CASSFIAGVVGNEQFF.

This clonotype was recorded at least ten times. The J gene is TRBJ2-3, the V gene TRBV6-4; D possibly corresponds to TRBD1 (5 bases). Looked up from germline, CDR1 is MRHNA and CDR2 is SNTAGT. CDR3 length: 13 residues. Between the trimmed V and J ends, which lost 4 bases and 3 bases, there was a span of 8 bases. CDR3 nucleotide sequence: TGTGCCAGCAGTGTTCAGGGAACAGATACGCAGTATTTT. Translation: CASSVQGTDTQYF.

This clonotype has only a few counts. The V and J genes are TRBV11-2 and TRBJ2-5; no clear D. Looked up from germline, CDR1 is SGHAT and CDR2 is FQNNGV. The CDR3 length is 14 residues. V shed 1 base and J shed 0 bases, with 6 bases lying between them. The CDR3 bases are TGTGCCAGCAGCTTAGTTTGGAACCAAGAGACCCAGTACTTC. Encoded protein: CASSLVWNQETQYF. Combining the CDR3 with reference TRBV11-2 and TRBJ2-5 gives the whole variable domain EAGVAQSPRYKIIEKRQSVAFWCNPISGHATLYWYQQILGQGPKLLIQFQNNGVVDDSQLPKDRFSAERLKGVDSTLKIQPAKLEDSAVYLCASSLVWNQETQYFGPGTRLLVL.

This clonotype was counted ten times or more. The CDR3 DNA sequence: TGTGCCAGCAGCCAAGAAGCTGAGATCATCTATGGCTACACCTTC. Translated: CASSQEAEIIYGYTF. The rearrangement uses TRBV4-2 and TRBJ1-2; the D is unclear. This CDR3 contains 15 residues. Trimming stripped 0 bases from V and 4 bases from J, with 12 bases between. Germline CDR1 and CDR2: LGHNA and YNFKEQ.

This clonotype was counted at least ten times. V usage is TRBV28 and J usage is TRBJ2-7; D might be TRBD1 (6 bases). Germline V CDR1 and CDR2: MDHEN, SYDVKM. The CDR3 has 14 amino acids. V was clipped by 6 bases and J by 4 bases, with 16 bases between them. The CDR3: CASSLTQGLYEQYV. CDR3 DNA sequence: TGTGCCAGCAGCTTAACGCAGGGGTTGTACGAGCAGTACGTC.

At least ten counts were recorded for this clonotype. The chain uses TRBV29-1 and TRBJ1-1, with a tentative D call TRBD1 (5 bases). Per the germline V gene, CDR1 is SQVTM and CDR2 is ANQGSEA. The V end lost 6 bases, the J end lost 1 base, and 9 bases lay between the germline ends. The CDR3 has 12 amino acids. Here the CDR3 reads CSVLTGNTEAFF. CDR3 DNA sequence: TGCAGCGTCCTTACAGGGAACACTGAAGCTTTCTTT.

This clonotype has more than one count but fewer than ten. The rearrangement joins TRBV4-1 to TRBJ1-1; D not certain. The V end was cut by 0 bases, the J end by 1 base, with 9 bases between. The CDR3 consists of 15 residues. Germline CDR1 reads MGHRA; CDR2 reads YSYEKL. The CDR3 sequence: CASSQDWTANTEAFF. The CDR3, as DNA: TGCGCCAGCAGCCAAGATTGGACGGCGAACACTGAAGCTTTCTTT.

In its sample, this clonotype was seen a few times. This chain links TRBV7-9 with TRBJ2-1, with D perhaps being TRBD1 or TRBD2 (5 bases each). Germline V gene sequence: CDR1 SEHNR, CDR2 FQNEAQ (reference sequence). V lost 1 base and J 7 bases, leaving 11 bases between the germline ends. This CDR3 has 14 amino acids. The CDR3 nucleotides are TGTGCCAGCAGCTTAGATCAGGGAGCGAATGAGCAGTTCTTC. As protein: CASSLDQGANEQFF.

This clonotype has just a few counts. The CDR3 spells CASSATSGRSDEQYF. Written as DNA, the CDR3 is TGTGCCAGCAGCGCTACTAGCGGGAGAAGCGACGAGCAGTACTTC. This chain joins TRBV14 and TRBJ2-7; 11 bases align to TRBD2. Per germline, CDR1 SGHDN and CDR2 FVKESK. Trimming took 5 bases from V and 5 from J; bases not matched to a gene: 8. The CDR3 spans 15 residues.

This chain uses TRBV15 with TRBJ2-3, with TRBD1 matching 9 bases. Germline V gene sequence: CDR1 LNHNV, CDR2 YYDKDF (reference sequence). The CDR3 contains 16 residues. The junction had 7 bases not matched to a gene; V was cut back by 5 bases and J by 1 base. CDR3: CATSLSDRGGTDTQYF. In DNA form, the CDR3 reads TGTGCCACCAGCTTATCGGACAGGGGAGGCACAGATACGCAGTATTTT.

The genes are TRBV4-1 and TRBJ1-6; D not certain. This CDR3 spans 16 amino acids. V dropped 1 base and J dropped 7 bases, with 14 bases sitting between them. Per germline, CDR1 MGHRA and CDR2 YSYEKL. DNA of the CDR3: TGCGCCAGCAGCCAAGGCGATAAGACACTGAATTCACCCCTCCACTTT. Protein sequence: CASSQGDKTLNSPLHF.

This clonotype was detected a few times. The germline gene is not matched at one end of the junction; a read error may be the cause. This chain uses TRBV20-1 with TRBJ2-5; a possible D gene is TRBD1 (6 bases). Germline V gene lookup returns CDR1 DFQATT and CDR2 SNEGSKA (reference sequence). This CDR3 region has 17 residues. CDR3 in amino acids: CCARVSAPQGGWETQYF. The CDR3 DNA reads TGCTGTGCTAGGGTGTCCGCCCCACAGGGTGGCTGGGAGACCCAGTACTTC.

This clonotype was seen at least ten times. This chain joins TRBV5-6 and TRBJ2-1, with 11 nucleotides matching TRBD2. The CDR3 contains 16 residues. V dropped 3 bases and J dropped 7; count of bases not matched to a gene: 9. Germline loops: CDR1 SGHDT, CDR2 YYEEEE. CDR3 region: CASSSRNSGRGNEQFF. DNA of the CDR3: TGTGCCAGCAGCTCCCGGAATAGCGGGAGGGGGAATGAGCAGTTCTTC. Variable domain in full (rest from reference TRBV5-6 and TRBJ2-1): DAGVTQSPTHLIKTRGQQVTLRCSPKSGHDTVSWYQQALGQGPQFIFQYYEEEERQRGNFPDRFSGHQFPNYSSELNVNALLLGDSALYLCASSSRNSGRGNEQFFGPGTRLTVL.